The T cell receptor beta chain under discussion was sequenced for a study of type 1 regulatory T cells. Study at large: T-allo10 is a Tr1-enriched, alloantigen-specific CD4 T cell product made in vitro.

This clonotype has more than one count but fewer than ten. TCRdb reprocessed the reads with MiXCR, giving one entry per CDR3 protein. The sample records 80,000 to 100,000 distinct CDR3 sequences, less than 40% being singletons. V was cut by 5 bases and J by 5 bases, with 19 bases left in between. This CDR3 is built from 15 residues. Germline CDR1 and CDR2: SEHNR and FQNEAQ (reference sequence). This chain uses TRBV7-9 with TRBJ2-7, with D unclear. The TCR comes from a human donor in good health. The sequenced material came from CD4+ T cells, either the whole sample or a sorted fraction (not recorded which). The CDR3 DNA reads TGTGCCAGCAGCCCCCGGTTCTCGAACCTGAACGAGCAGTACTTC. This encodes CASSPRFSNLNEQYF.